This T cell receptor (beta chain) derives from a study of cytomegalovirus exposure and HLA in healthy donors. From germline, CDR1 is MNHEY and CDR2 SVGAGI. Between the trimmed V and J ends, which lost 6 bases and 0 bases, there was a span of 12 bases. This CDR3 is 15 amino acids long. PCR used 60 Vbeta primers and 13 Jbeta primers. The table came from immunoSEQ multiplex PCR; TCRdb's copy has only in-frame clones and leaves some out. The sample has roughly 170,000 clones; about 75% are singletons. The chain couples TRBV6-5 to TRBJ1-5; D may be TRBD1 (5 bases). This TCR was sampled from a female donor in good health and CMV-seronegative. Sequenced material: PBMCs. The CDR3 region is CASSLDIHSNQPQHF. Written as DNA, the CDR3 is TGTGCCAGCAGCCTGGACATTCATAGCAATCAGCCCCAGCATTTT.